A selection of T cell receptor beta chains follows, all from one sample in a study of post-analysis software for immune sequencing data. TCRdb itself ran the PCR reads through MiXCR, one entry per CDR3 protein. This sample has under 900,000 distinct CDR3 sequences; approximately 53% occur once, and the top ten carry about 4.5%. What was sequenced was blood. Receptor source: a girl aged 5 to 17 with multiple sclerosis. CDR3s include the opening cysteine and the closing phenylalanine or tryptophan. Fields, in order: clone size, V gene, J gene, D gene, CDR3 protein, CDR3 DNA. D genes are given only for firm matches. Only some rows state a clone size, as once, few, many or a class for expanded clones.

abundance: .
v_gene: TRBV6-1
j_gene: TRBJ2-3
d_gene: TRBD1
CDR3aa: CASSARSRTGARSVTDTQYF
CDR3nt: TGTGCCAGCAGTGCACGATCTAGGACAGGGGCTCGGTCCGTCACAGATACGCAGTATTTT

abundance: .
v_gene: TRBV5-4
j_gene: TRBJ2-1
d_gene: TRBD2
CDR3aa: CASSLDRGSGEFF
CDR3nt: TGTGCCAGCAGCTTAGACCGGGGTAGCGGGGAGTTCTTC

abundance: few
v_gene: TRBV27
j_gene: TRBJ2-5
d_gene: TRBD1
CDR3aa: CASRPRDRQGWETQYF
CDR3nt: TGTGCCAGCAGACCCCGGGATCGACAGGGGTGGGAGACCCAGTACTTC

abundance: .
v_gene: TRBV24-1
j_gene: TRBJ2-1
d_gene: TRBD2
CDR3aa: CATSPGLAGYNEQFF
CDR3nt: TGTGCCACCAGTCCCGGACTAGCGGGGTACAATGAGCAGTTCTTC

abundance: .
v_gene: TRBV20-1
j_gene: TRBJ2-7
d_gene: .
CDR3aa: CSASLVVNYEQYF
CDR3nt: TGCAGTGCTAGCTTAGTGGTTAACTACGAGCAGTACTTC

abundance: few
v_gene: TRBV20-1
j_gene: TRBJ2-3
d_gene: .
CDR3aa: CSARDGSSTDTQYF
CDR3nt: TGCAGTGCTCGCGACGGTTCTAGTACAGATACGCAGTATTTT

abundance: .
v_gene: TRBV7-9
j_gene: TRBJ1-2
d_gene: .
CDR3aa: CASSALVSADYGYTF
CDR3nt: TGTGCCAGCAGCGCCCTGGTGTCGGCGGACTATGGCTACACCTTC

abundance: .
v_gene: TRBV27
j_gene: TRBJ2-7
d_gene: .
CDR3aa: CASSYGPPGRGNEQYF
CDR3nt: TGTGCCAGCAGTTACGGGCCCCCGGGCCGGGGGAACGAGCAGTACTTC

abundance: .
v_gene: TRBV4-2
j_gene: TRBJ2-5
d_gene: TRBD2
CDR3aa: CASSQVAAGGLGETQYF
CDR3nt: TGTGCCAGCAGCCAAGTTGCGGCGGGGGGCCTCGGGGAGACCCAGTACTTC

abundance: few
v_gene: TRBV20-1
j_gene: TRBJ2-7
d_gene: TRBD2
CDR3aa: CSAGTSARGYEQYF
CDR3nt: TGCAGTGCTGGTACTAGCGCGAGGGGCTACGAGCAGTACTTC

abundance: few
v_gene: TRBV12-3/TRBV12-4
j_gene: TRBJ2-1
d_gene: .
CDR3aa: CASSSVRPNEQFF
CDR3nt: TGTGCCAGCAGTTCAGTGAGACCCAATGAGCAGTTCTTC

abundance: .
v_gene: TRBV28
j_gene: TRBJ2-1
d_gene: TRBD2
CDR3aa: CASSFYLAGGPGEQFF
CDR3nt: TGTGCCAGCAGTTTTTACCTAGCGGGAGGGCCGGGTGAGCAGTTCTTC

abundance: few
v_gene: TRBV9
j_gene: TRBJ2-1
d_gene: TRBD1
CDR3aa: CASSVDRGNEQFF
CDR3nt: TGTGCCAGCAGCGTGGACAGGGGGAATGAGCAGTTCTTC

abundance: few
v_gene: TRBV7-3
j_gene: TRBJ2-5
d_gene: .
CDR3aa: CASSSGTKETQYF
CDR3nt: TGTGCCAGCAGCTCCGGGACCAAGGAGACCCAGTACTTC

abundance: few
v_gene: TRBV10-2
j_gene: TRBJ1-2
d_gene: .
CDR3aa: CATLGFGGSYGYTF
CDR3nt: TGCGCCACGTTAGGCTTTGGTGGTAGCTATGGCTACACCTTC

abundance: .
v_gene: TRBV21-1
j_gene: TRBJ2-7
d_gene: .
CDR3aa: CASSKCRGTYEQYF
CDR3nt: TGTGCCAGCAGCAAATGCAGGGGAACCTACGAGCAGTACTTC

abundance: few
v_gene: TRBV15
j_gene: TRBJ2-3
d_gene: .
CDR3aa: CATSPGDPLGQADTQYF
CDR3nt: TGTGCCACCAGCCCCGGGGACCCGCTAGGTCAGGCAGATACGCAGTATTTT

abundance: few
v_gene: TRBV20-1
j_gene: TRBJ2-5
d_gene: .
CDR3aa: CSAREWQGDQETQYF
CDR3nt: TGCAGTGCTAGAGAGTGGCAGGGAGACCAAGAGACCCAGTACTTC

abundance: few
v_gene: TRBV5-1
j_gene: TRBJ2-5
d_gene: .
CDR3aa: CASSHTHGDQETQYF
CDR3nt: TGCGCCAGCAGCCATACCCATGGGGATCAAGAGACCCAGTACTTC

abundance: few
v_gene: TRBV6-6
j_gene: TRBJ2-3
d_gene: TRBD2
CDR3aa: CATSPGGTDTQYF
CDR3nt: TGTGCCACCAGTCCGGGGGGAACAGATACGCAGTATTTT

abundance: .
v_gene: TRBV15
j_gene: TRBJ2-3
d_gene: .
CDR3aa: CATSSPQEKRADTQYF
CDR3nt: TGTGCCACCAGCAGCCCCCAAGAGAAGCGGGCAGATACGCAGTATTTT

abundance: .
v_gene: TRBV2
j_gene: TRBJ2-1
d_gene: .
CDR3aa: CASIQGPSSYNEQFF
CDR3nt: TGTGCCAGCATTCAGGGACCAAGCTCCTACAATGAGCAGTTCTTC

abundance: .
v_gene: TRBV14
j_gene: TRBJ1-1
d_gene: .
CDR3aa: CASSQWASMGGTEAFF
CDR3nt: TGTGCCAGCAGCCAATGGGCTTCTATGGGGGGCACTGAAGCTTTCTTT

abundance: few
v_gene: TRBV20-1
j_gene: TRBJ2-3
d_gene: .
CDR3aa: CSARTLTDTQYF
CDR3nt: TGCAGCGCCCGGACTCTCACAGATACGCAGTATTTT

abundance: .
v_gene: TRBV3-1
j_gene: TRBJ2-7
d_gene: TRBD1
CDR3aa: CASRGQGCFEQYF
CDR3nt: TGTGCCAGCAGAGGACAGGGGTGTTTCGAGCAGTACTTC

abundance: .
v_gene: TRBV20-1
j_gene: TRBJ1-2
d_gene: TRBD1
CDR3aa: CSASPVTGVGYGYTF
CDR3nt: TGCAGTGCCAGCCCCGTAACAGGGGTTGGCTATGGCTACACCTTC

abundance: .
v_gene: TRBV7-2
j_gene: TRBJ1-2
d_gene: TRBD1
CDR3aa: CASSLEGGQGGGYTF
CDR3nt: TGTGCCAGCAGCTTAGAGGGGGGACAGGGCGGCGGCTACACCTTC

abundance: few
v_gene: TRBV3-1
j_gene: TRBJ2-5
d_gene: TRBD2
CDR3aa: CAGSPRRLAGQETQYF
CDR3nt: TGTGCCGGCAGCCCAAGAAGGCTAGCGGGACAAGAGACCCAGTACTTC

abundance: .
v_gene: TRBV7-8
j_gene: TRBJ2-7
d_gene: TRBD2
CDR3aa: CASSNELGLAGAYEQYF
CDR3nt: TGTGCCAGCAGCAATGAACTGGGACTAGCGGGGGCCTACGAGCAGTACTTC

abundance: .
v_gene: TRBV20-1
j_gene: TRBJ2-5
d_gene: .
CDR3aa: CSAAAPLRETQYF
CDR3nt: TGCAGTGCTGCCGCCCCACTAAGAGAGACCCAGTACTTC

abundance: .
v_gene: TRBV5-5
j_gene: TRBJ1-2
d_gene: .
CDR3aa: CASSPRDKLGYTF
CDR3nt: TGTGCCAGCAGCCCCCGGGACAAACTCGGCTACACCTTC

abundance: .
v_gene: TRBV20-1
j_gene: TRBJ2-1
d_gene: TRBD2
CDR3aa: CSARGSGGGNEQFF
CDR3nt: TGCAGTGCTAGAGGTAGCGGGGGGGGTAATGAGCAGTTCTTC

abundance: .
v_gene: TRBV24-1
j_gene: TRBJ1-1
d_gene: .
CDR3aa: CATSDLKGEAFF
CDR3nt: TGTGCCACCAGTGATTTAAAAGGTGAAGCTTTCTTT

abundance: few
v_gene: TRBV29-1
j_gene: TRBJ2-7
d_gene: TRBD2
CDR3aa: CSVAGSGGFLEQYF
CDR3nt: TGCAGCGTTGCGGGTAGCGGGGGTTTCCTTGAGCAGTACTTC

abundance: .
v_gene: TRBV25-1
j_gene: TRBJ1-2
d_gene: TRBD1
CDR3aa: CASGALGQEARVYGYTF
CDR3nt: TGTGCCAGCGGTGCACTAGGACAGGAAGCGCGTGTCTATGGCTACACCTTC

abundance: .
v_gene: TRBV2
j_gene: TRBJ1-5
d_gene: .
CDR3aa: CASSEALGNSNQPQHF
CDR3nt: TGTGCCAGCAGTGAAGCGCTTGGGAATAGCAATCAGCCCCAGCATTTT

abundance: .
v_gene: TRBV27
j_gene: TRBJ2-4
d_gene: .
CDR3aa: CASSLPHEGIQYF
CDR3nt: TGTGCCAGCAGTTTACCCCATGAAGGCATTCAGTACTTC

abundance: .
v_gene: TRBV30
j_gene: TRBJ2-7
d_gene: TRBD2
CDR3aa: CAWGLAGPWEQYF
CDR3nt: TGTGCCTGGGGACTAGCGGGGCCCTGGGAGCAGTACTTC

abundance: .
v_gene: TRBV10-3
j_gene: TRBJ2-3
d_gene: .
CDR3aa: CAIKKGDTDTQYF
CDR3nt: TGTGCCATCAAGAAAGGGGACACAGATACGCAGTATTTT

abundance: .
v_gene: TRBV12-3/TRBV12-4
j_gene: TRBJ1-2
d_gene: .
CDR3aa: CASSGQPYGYTF
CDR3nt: TGTGCCAGCAGTGGGCAGCCCTATGGCTACACCTTC

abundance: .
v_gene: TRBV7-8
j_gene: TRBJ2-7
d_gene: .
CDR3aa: CASSFPTSYEQYF
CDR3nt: TGTGCCAGCAGCTTCCCGACCTCCTACGAGCAGTACTTC

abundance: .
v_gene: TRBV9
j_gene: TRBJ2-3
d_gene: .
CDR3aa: CASSVAQLKTQYF
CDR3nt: TGTGCCAGCAGCGTAGCCCAGCTGAAGACGCAGTATTTT

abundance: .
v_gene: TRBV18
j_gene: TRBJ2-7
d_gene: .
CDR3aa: CASSPKEGWLYEQYF
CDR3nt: TGTGCCAGCTCACCCAAAGAGGGATGGCTCTACGAGCAGTACTTC

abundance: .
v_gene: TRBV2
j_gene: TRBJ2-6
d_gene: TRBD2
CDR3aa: CAKRGTSGRLGANVLTF
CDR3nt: TGTGCCAAAAGGGGGACTAGCGGGAGACTTGGGGCCAACGTCCTGACTTTC

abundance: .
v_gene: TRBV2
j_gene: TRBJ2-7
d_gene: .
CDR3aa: CASSISKGSNRPYEQYF
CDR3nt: TGTGCCAGCAGCATTTCGAAGGGGTCGAATCGTCCCTACGAGCAGTACTTC

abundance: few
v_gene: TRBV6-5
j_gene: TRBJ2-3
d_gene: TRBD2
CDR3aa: CASWMGGNTDTQYF
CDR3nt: TGTGCCAGCTGGATGGGGGGGAACACAGATACGCAGTATTTT

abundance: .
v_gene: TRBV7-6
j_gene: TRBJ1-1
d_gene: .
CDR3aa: CASSSRRNTEAFF
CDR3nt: TGTGCCAGCAGCTCCCGACGGAACACTGAAGCTTTCTTT

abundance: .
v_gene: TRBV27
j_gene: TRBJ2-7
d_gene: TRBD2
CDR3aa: CASSSRTSGVHEQYF
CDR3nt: TGTGCCAGCAGTTCCAGGACTAGCGGGGTCCACGAGCAGTACTTC

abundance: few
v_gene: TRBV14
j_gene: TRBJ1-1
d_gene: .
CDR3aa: CASSRRGVNTEAFF
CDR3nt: TGTGCCAGCAGCCGCCGGGGGGTGAACACTGAAGCTTTCTTT

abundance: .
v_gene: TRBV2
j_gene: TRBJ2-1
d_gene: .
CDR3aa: CASILTGLGVGEQFF
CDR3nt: TGTGCCAGCATTCTAACAGGGCTAGGGGTTGGGGAGCAGTTCTTC

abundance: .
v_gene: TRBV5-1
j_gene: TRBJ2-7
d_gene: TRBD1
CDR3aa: CASSTGTGIFYEQYF
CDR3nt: TGCGCCAGCAGTACCGGGACAGGGATTTTTTACGAGCAGTACTTC

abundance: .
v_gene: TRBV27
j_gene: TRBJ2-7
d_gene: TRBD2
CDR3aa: CASGLAGVIYEQYF
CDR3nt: TGTGCCAGCGGACTAGCGGGAGTTATCTACGAGCAGTACTTC

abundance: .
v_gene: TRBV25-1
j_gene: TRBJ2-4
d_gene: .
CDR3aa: CASSEERAQYF
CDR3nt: TGTGCCAGCAGTGAAGAGCGTGCGCAGTACTTC

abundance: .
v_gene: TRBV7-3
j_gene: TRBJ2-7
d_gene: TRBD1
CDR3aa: CASSEGQGLPYEQYF
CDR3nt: TGTGCCAGCAGCGAGGGACAGGGGCTTCCCTACGAGCAGTACTTC

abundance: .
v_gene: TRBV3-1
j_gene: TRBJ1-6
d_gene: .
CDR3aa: CASSFRGAGNSPLHF
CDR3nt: TGTGCCAGCAGCTTCCGCGGGGCCGGTAATTCACCCCTCCACTTT

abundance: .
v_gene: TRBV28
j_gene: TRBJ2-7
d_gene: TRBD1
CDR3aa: CASSTLDRSYEQYF
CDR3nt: TGTGCCAGCAGTACGTTGGACAGGTCTTACGAGCAGTACTTC

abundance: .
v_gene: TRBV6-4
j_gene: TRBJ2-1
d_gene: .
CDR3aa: CASSDQIGGHNEQFF
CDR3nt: TGTGCCAGCAGTGACCAGATTGGGGGTCACAATGAGCAGTTCTTC

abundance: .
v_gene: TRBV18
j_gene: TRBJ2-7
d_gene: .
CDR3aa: CATRVGVGEQYF
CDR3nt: TGTGCCACAAGGGTTGGAGTAGGCGAGCAGTACTTC

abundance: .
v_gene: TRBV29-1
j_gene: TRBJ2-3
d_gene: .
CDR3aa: CSAESGFTDTQYF
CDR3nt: TGCAGCGCGGAGTCCGGGTTCACAGATACGCAGTATTTT

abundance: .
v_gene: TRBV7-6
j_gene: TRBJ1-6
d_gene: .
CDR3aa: CASSLGPGRRSPLHF
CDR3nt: TGTGCCAGCAGCTTAGGTCCGGGACGGCGTTCACCCCTCCACTTT